Below are 22 T cell receptor beta chains sequenced from a single sample in a study of T cell clonotyping in hematopoietic cell transplantation. Stated time point: recipient sample about 28 days before transplant, after cytoreduction. Some clones are missing from TCRdb's copy, which holds only in-frame ones; the method was immunoSEQ multiplex PCR. The data show roughly 10,000 clones, with 92% seen just once and more than 10% held by the top ten. Sequencing was performed on peripheral blood mononuclear cells, taken before stem cell transplant. The receptors here all came from a woman between 35 and 50 years old with acute myeloid leukemia. Some clones in this sample may be carry-over from other donors' samples.

This chain uses TRBV30 with TRBJ2-7; D not resolved. This CDR3 is built from 11 residues. Germline V gene sequence: CDR1 GTSNPN, CDR2 SVGIG (reference sequence). V shed 2 bases and J shed 4 bases, with 6 bases lying between them. This CDR3 reads CAWSTGYEQYF. DNA for the CDR3: TGTGCCTGGAGTACGGGTTACGAGCAGTACTTC.

The chain is built from TRBV5-1 and TRBJ1-2; tentative D call: TRBD1 (5 bases). The CDR3 totals 13 residues. Between the trimmed V and J ends, which lost 0 bases and 6 bases, there was a span of 9 bases. The germline gives CDR1 SGHRS, CDR2 YFSETQ. CDR3 region: CASSLAGTDGYTF. The CDR3 bases are TGCGCCAGCAGCTTGGCGGGGACCGATGGCTACACCTTC.

CDR3 sequence: CASSAYRVPPAGNTIYF. Written as DNA, the CDR3 is TGTGCCAGCAGCGCCTACAGGGTCCCGCCGGCTGGAAACACCATATATTTT. The V gene is TRBV7-8, the J gene TRBJ1-3; tentative D call: TRBD1 (6 bases). The CDR3 loop spans 17 amino acids. CDR1 is SGHVS, CDR2 FQNEAQ, per germline. V was cut by 5 bases and J by 2 bases, with 19 bases left in between.

The rearrangement joins TRBV9 to TRBJ2-5, with D possibly matching TRBD2 (5 bases). Germline CDR1 reads SGDLS; CDR2 reads YYNGEE. V gave up 4 bases and J gave up 4 bases, with 11 bases separating them. This CDR3 contains 13 residues. The CDR3 sequence: CASSPSRGETQYF. DNA for the CDR3: TGTGCCAGCAGCCCCAGCCGGGGAGAGACCCAGTACTTC.

The chain uses TRBV13 and TRBJ2-7, with TRBD2 matching 13 bases. CDR1 and CDR2 (germline): PRHDT, FYEKMQ (reference sequence). The J segment lost 1 base and the V segment lost 5 bases, leaving 11 bases of the junction unmatched. CDR3 size: 18 residues. CDR3 DNA: TGTGCCAGCAGCCCTGGGACTAGCGGGGCTCCCTGGTCCTACGAGCAGTACTTC. Residues: CASSPGTSGAPWSYEQYF.

V is TRBV30 and J is TRBJ2-7; TRBD1 or TRBD2 may be the D gene (5 bases each). The CDR3 consists of 15 residues. V lost 1 base to trimming and J lost 0 bases, with 13 bases between them. Germline V gives CDR1 GTSNPN, CDR2 SVGIG (reference sequence). CDR3 in amino acids: CAWSAGLADSYEQYF. The DNA of the CDR3 is TGTGCCTGGAGTGCGGGGCTAGCTGACTCCTACGAGCAGTACTTC.

This clone rates as large. The chain links TRBV25-1 to TRBJ1-6; 7 bases agree with TRBD1. The CDR3 length is 15 residues. Trimming took 1 base from V and 10 from J; bases not matched to a gene: 7. The germline gives CDR1 MGHDK, CDR2 SYGVNS. The CDR3 nucleotides are TGTGCCAGCAGTGAATTTGACAGGGAGGAATCACCCCTCCACTTT. Translation: CASSEFDREESPLHF.

V gene TRBV19 combines with J gene TRBJ1-5; D is uncertain. The CDR3 is made up of 14 amino acids. Germline V gene sequence: CDR1 LNHDA, CDR2 SQIVND (reference sequence). The ends were cut back, 8 bases at V and 5 bases at J, with 16 bases in the middle. The DNA for the CDR3 is TGTGCCAGTGATGGGCGAAGGTTCGATCAGCCCCAGCATTTT. Its protein is CASDGRRFDQPQHF.

This clone was observed once. The chain couples TRBV5-1 to TRBJ1-1; possibly TRBD1 for D (5 bases). Germline V gives CDR1 SGHRS, CDR2 YFSETQ. The CDR3 extends over 15 amino acids. Trimming stripped 3 bases from V and 1 base from J, with 13 bases between. The CDR3 DNA sequence: TGCGCCAGCAGCTCAGACGGGGCAGGGAACACTGAAGCTTTCTTT. Amino acid sequence: CASSSDGAGNTEAFF.

As DNA, the CDR3 is TGCAGCGGTACAACAGGGCCGGAGGGCGAGCAGTACTTC. As protein: CSGTTGPEGEQYF. The chain couples TRBV29-1 to TRBJ2-7; the D call may be TRBD1 or TRBD2 (6 bases each). Deletions cut 7 bases from V and 6 bases from J, with 19 bases between. Germline V gives CDR1 SQVTM, CDR2 ANQGSEA. The CDR3 has 13 residues.

The chain recombines TRBV29-1 with TRBJ2-6; no clear D gene. Deletions cut 5 bases from V and 0 bases from J, with 5 bases between. This CDR3 has 13 residues. Germline values: CDR1 SQVTM, CDR2 ANQGSEA. CDR3 protein: CSVRSSGANVLTF. The CDR3 DNA follows: TGCAGCGTTCGGAGCTCTGGGGCCAACGTCCTGACTTTC. Full variable domain (rest looked up from reference TRBV29-1 and TRBJ2-6): SAVISQKPSRDICQRGTSLTIQCQVDSQVTMMFWYRQQPGQSLTLIATANQGSEATYESGFVIDKFPISRPNLTFSTLTVSNMSPEDSSIYLCSVRSSGANVLTFGAGSRLTVL.

The chain joins TRBV19 to TRBJ2-1; tentative D call: TRBD1 (6 bases). The CDR3 contains 13 residues. Germline values: CDR1 LNHDA, CDR2 SQIVND (reference sequence). The V end was cut by 5 bases, the J end by 7 bases, with 12 bases between. CDR3: CASSLSRGNEQFF. The CDR3 DNA reads as TGTGCCAGTAGTCTCTCCAGGGGTAATGAGCAGTTCTTC. Full variable domain (missing parts from reference TRBV19 and TRBJ2-1): DGGITQSPKYLFRKEGQNVTLSCEQNLNHDAMYWYRQDPGQGLRLIYYSQIVNDFQKGDIAEGYSVSREKKESFPLTVTSAQKNPTAFYLCASSLSRGNEQFFGPGTRLTVL.

The chain couples TRBV19 to TRBJ1-4; TRBD1 matches at 8 bases. With 3 bases clipped from V and 4 bases from J, the junction kept 1 base outside the gene matches. This CDR3 region has 14 residues. Germline V gene lookup returns CDR1 LNHDA and CDR2 SQIVND (reference sequence). The DNA for the CDR3 is TGTGCCAGTAGTATCACAGGGGGTAATGAAAAACTGTTTTTT. Its translation: CASSITGGNEKLFF.

The table lists this clone with a count of one. The DNA for the CDR3 is TGCGCCAGCAGCCCCCTGTCCAGCGGGAGTACCGGGGAGCTGTTTTTT. This gives the protein CASSPLSSGSTGELFF. The chain combines TRBV4-1 with TRBJ2-2; 8 nucleotides agree with TRBD2. The CDR3 covers 16 residues. With 4 bases clipped from V and 5 bases from J, the junction kept 9 bases outside the gene matches. Looked up from germline, CDR1 is MGHRA and CDR2 is YSYEKL.

This chain uses TRBV7-9 with TRBJ1-6; 8 bases align to TRBD1. The CDR3 has 15 amino acids. V was pared by 5 bases and J by 14 bases, with 14 bases of the junction left unmatched. The V gene's germline CDR1 is SEHNR and CDR2 FQNEAQ (reference sequence). The CDR3 DNA is TGTGCCAGCAGCCAACAGGGGGGCTCAAATTCGGCCCTCCACTTT. Its translation is CASSQQGGSNSALHF.

This rearrangement joins TRBV5-1 to TRBJ1-2; a possible D gene is TRBD1 (5 bases). The CDR3 extends over 13 amino acids. Looked up from germline, CDR1 is SGHRS and CDR2 is YFSETQ. The V gene lost 4 bases and the J gene lost 4 bases, with 11 bases spanning the gap. In nucleotides, the CDR3 is TGCGCCAGCAGCCCCAGGGAAGTCTATGGCTACACCTTC. It specifies CASSPREVYGYTF.

CDR3 in amino acids: CASSLANFKETGTFYGYTF. In DNA, the CDR3 is TGTGCCAGCAGCTTAGCTAATTTCAAGGAGACAGGGACCTTTTATGGCTACACCTTC. The chain carries TRBV7-6 and TRBJ1-2; 7 nucleotides agree with TRBD1. V shed 0 bases and J 5 bases; nucleotides not matched to a gene: 18. CDR1 and CDR2 (germline): SGHVS, FNYEAQ. The CDR3 has 19 residues.

The rearrangement uses TRBV27 and TRBJ2-4, with unresolved D. This CDR3 has 17 residues. Germline CDR1 and CDR2: MNHEY and SMNVEV (reference sequence). Trimming pared 8 bases from V and 0 bases from J, leaving 20 bases between. CDR3 region: CASAPLLESSAKNIQYF. Written as DNA, the CDR3 is TGTGCCAGCGCCCCACTTCTGGAGAGCTCAGCCAAAAACATTCAGTACTTC.

The rearrangement joins TRBV4-2 to TRBJ2-2; the match to TRBD2 covers 8 bases. Losses at the gene ends were 0 bases for V and 2 bases for J; bases not matched to a gene: 5. The CDR3 spans 17 residues. From germline, CDR1 is LGHNA and CDR2 YNFKEQ. CDR3: CASSQEGTSGNTGELFF. Written as DNA, the CDR3 is TGTGCCAGCAGCCAAGAGGGTACTAGCGGTAACACCGGGGAGCTGTTTTTT.

The chain combines TRBV10-3 with TRBJ1-2; D not resolved. From germline, CDR1 is ENHRY and CDR2 SYGVKD. The CDR3 spans 14 residues. V was clipped by 4 bases and J by 0 bases, with 9 bases between them. CDR3 sequence reads: CAISGYKPNYGYTF. The CDR3 nucleotides read TGTGCCATCAGTGGATACAAGCCTAACTATGGCTACACCTTC.

The chain is built from TRBV19 and TRBJ1-2; maybe TRBD1 (6 bases). This CDR3 has 15 residues. Germline values: CDR1 LNHDA, CDR2 SQIVND (reference sequence). V was clipped by 3 bases and J by 5 bases, with 16 bases between them. CDR3 amino acids: CASSIRPGEKYGYTF. CDR3 DNA: TGTGCCAGTAGTATTCGTCCAGGGGAAAAGTATGGCTACACCTTC.

The chain has TRBV5-1 and TRBJ2-2, with 8 bases aligning to TRBD1. In germline, CDR1 is SGHRS, CDR2 YFSETQ. Trimming cost V 3 bases and J 5 bases; bases outside gene matches: 6. The CDR3 is 15 residues long. CDR3 amino acids: CASSWTDRGTGELFF. CDR3 DNA sequence: TGCGCCAGCAGCTGGACCGACAGGGGTACCGGGGAGCTGTTTTTT.